The 30 T cell receptor beta chains in this list originate from one sample, sequenced in a study of Graves' ophthalmopathy and Graves' hyperthyroidism. From RNA, the CDR3 regions of TCR beta chains were amplified and sequenced. First-round RT-PCR with HTBI primers preceded a second-round multiplex PCR. TCRdb re-analysed the multiplex PCR reads in MiXCR, keeping a single row per CDR3 protein. The sample has about 480,000 distinct CDR3 sequences, about 15% seen once. Sequencing was carried out using blood. The receptors derive from a woman aged 25 to 39 with Graves' ophthalmopathy.

The chain employs TRBV6-2 or TRBV6-3 and TRBJ2-7; D tentatively fits TRBD1 or TRBD2 (5 bases each). Germline loops: CDR1 MNHEY, CDR2 SVGEGT. The CDR3 runs 14 residues. Deletions cut 2 bases from V and 1 base from J, with 9 bases between. DNA for the CDR3: TGTGCCAGCAGTTACAGGGACGCATCCTACGAGCAGTACTTC. Translated, it gives CASSYRDASYEQYF.

The rearrangement joins TRBV6-2 or TRBV6-3 to TRBJ2-7; TRBD1 matches 8 bases. Germline CDR1 MNHEY, CDR2 SVGEGT. This CDR3 has 18 amino acids. J was trimmed by 2 bases and V by 4 bases; bases with no gene match: 16. The CDR3: CASSSLLKTGGCAYEQYF. The CDR3 DNA sequence: TGTGCCAGCAGTTCTCTACTGAAAACAGGGGGTTGCGCCTACGAGCAGTACTTC.

This clonotype was picked up many times. This sequence joins TRBV2 and TRBJ1-1; D possibly corresponds to TRBD1 (6 bases). CDR3 size: 12 residues. V was clipped by 6 bases and J by 7 bases, with 12 bases between them. Germline V CDR1 and CDR2: SNHLY, FYNNEI. The CDR3, as DNA: TGTGCCAGCAGCTTCGGACAGATTGAAGCTTTCTTT. Its protein product is CASSFGQIEAFF.

This clonotype was observed many times. V and J are TRBV7-2 and TRBJ1-3; the D is unclear. Germline CDR1 is SGHTA and CDR2 is FQGNSA. V was trimmed by 4 bases and J by 0 bases, leaving 4 bases between them. The CDR3 contains 13 residues. In DNA form, the CDR3 reads TGTGCCAGCAGCTGGTACTCTGGAAACACCATATATTTT. Residues: CASSWYSGNTIYF. The whole variable domain, filled in from reference TRBV7-2 and TRBJ1-3, reads GAGVSQSPSNKVTEKGKDVELRCDPISGHTALYWYRQSLGQGLEFLIYFQGNSAPDKSGLPSDRFSAERTGGSVSTLTIQRTQQEDSAVYLCASSWYSGNTIYFGEGSWLTVV.

This clonotype has a count of ten or more. V and J are TRBV4-1 and TRBJ2-5; D may be TRBD2 (5 bases). CDR1 and CDR2 from the germline V gene are MGHRA and YSYEKL. The ends were cut back, 5 bases at V and 3 bases at J, with 10 bases in the middle. CDR3 size: 13 residues. CDR3 sequence (DNA): TGCGCCAGCAGCAGATCAGCGGAAGAGACCCAGTACTTC. It encodes CASSRSAEETQYF.

This clonotype was found a few times. This sequence joins TRBV12-3 or TRBV12-4 and TRBJ2-4, with D perhaps matching TRBD1 (5 bases). The V end was cut by 4 bases, the J end by 0 bases, with 10 bases between. The CDR3 is 15 amino acids. DNA for the CDR3: TGTGCCAGCAGTTGGACATTACTAGCCAAAAACATTCAGTACTTC. Translated: CASSWTLLAKNIQYF.

This clonotype came up many times. The chain is built from TRBV6-5 and TRBJ2-2; D is undetermined. CDR1 and CDR2 (germline): MNHEY, SVGAGI. Between the trimmed V and J ends, which lost 11 bases and 1 base, there was a span of 14 bases. The CDR3 sequence is 14 residues long. CDR3 in amino acids: CAATGQMNTGELFF. The CDR3 bases are TGTGCCGCTACCGGGCAGATGAACACCGGGGAGCTGTTTTTT.

This clonotype has ten or more counts. J is TRBJ1-1 and V is TRBV7-2; no reliable D call. Germline V gene sequence: CDR1 SGHTA, CDR2 FQGNSA. CDR3 length: 15 residues. V dropped 5 bases and J dropped 1 base, with 14 bases sitting between them. CDR3: CASSVIGPQNTEAFF. CDR3 nucleotide sequence: TGTGCCAGCAGCGTCATCGGACCTCAGAACACTGAAGCTTTCTTT. Together with reference TRBV7-2 and TRBJ1-1, the CDR3 gives the full variable domain: GAGVSQSPSNKVTEKGKDVELRCDPISGHTALYWYRQSLGQGLEFLIYFQGNSAPDKSGLPSDRFSAERTGGSVSTLTIQRTQQEDSAVYLCASSVIGPQNTEAFFGQGTRLTVV.

CDR3 DNA sequence: TGCAGTGCTAGAAGTGAAAATAATTCACCCCTCCACTTT. Translating gives CSARSENNSPLHF. This rearrangement joins TRBV20-1 to TRBJ1-6; D remains ambiguous. In germline, CDR1 is DFQATT, CDR2 SNEGSKA (reference sequence). This CDR3 contains 13 residues. V dropped 2 bases and J dropped 5 bases, with 7 bases sitting between them.

V gene TRBV2 combines with J gene TRBJ2-7; 9 nucleotides agree with TRBD1. The V and J ends lost 7 bases and 3 bases, in that order; junction bases with no gene match: 1. The CDR3 consists of 12 residues. The V gene's germline CDR1 is SNHLY and CDR2 FYNNEI. The CDR3 here is CASTGQGYEQYF. DNA of the CDR3: TGTGCCAGCACGGGACAGGGCTACGAGCAGTACTTC. The full variable domain, rest sourced from reference TRBV2 and TRBJ2-7, is EPEVTQTPSHQVTQMGQEVILRCVPISNHLYFYWYRQILGQKVEFLVSFYNNEISEKSEIFDDQFSVERPDGSNFTLKIRSTKLEDSAMYFCASTGQGYEQYFGPGTRLTVT.

This clonotype was seen more than once but under ten times. The CDR3 sequence: CASSAEGPYEQYF. The CDR3, as DNA: TGTGCCAGCAGTGCGGAGGGCCCCTACGAGCAGTACTTC. The J gene is TRBJ2-7, the V gene TRBV2, with D maybe TRBD2 (6 bases). CDR3 length equals 13 residues. Trimming stripped 4 bases from V and 2 bases from J, with 9 bases between. CDR1 is SNHLY and CDR2 is FYNNEI in the germline V gene.

This clonotype occurred a few times. The V call is TRBV12-3 or TRBV12-4, the J call TRBJ1-6; 7 bases fit TRBD1. This CDR3 has 14 residues. V lost 3 bases, J lost 10 bases, and 6 bases stayed unmatched. This CDR3 reads CASSLNTGDSPLHF. DNA of the CDR3: TGTGCCAGCAGTTTGAACACAGGGGACTCACCCCTCCACTTT.

This clonotype was counted many times. The J gene is TRBJ2-7, the V gene TRBV14; TRBD2 agrees at 7 bases. The germline V gene has CDR1 SGHDN and CDR2 FVKESK. This CDR3 spans 15 amino acids. The V and J ends lost 1 base and 2 bases, in that order; junction bases with no gene match: 5. The CDR3 nucleotides are TGTGCCAGCAGCCAAGTCGGGGAGGGAGCCTACGAGCAGTACTTC. It translates to CASSQVGEGAYEQYF.

Worth noting for this clonotype: One junction end does not reproduce the germline sequence, and a read error may be involved. J is TRBJ2-2 and V is TRBV3-1; a weak D match, TRBD2 (5 bases). The CDR3 is 17 amino acids. Looked up from germline, CDR1 is LGHDT and CDR2 is YNNKEL (reference sequence). The CDR3 DNA is TGTGCCAGCAGTCAAGATTACGGGGAAGTCTGGGCCGGGGAGCTGTTTTTT. Encoded protein: CASSQDYGEVWAGELFF.

This chain connects TRBV24-1 to TRBJ2-3; D ambiguous. Trimming removed 7 bases at V and 6 bases at J, with 7 bases between. The CDR3 runs 11 residues. From germline, CDR1 is KGHDR and CDR2 SFDVKD. The CDR3 sequence: CATRLADTQYF. The CDR3 nucleotides read TGTGCCACCAGGCTCGCGGATACGCAGTATTTT.

This chain joins TRBV18 and TRBJ1-1; D remains unclear. The CDR3 runs 16 residues. The germline gives CDR1 KGHSH, CDR2 LQKENI. V lost 3 bases, J lost 3 bases, and 17 bases lay in between. CDR3 DNA sequence: TGTGCCAGCTCACCTCTAAGTCTGGGAGTAGACACTGAAGCTTTCTTT. Translated: CASSPLSLGVDTEAFF.

This clonotype was seen repeatedly, ten times or more. The chain joins TRBV6-1 to TRBJ2-2; the D gene is possibly TRBD1 (6 bases). The CDR3 runs 15 residues. V lost 2 bases and J lost 7, with 14 bases in between. CDR1 and CDR2 from the germline V gene are MNHNS and SASEGT. CDR3 sequence: CASSELSGADGELFF. In DNA, the CDR3 is TGTGCCAGCAGTGAACTGTCAGGGGCAGACGGGGAGCTGTTTTTT.

In this sample, this clonotype turned up a few times. J is TRBJ1-1 and V is TRBV20-1; tentative D call: TRBD1 (5 bases). CDR1 and CDR2 from the germline V gene are DFQATT and SNEGSKA (reference sequence). The CDR3 extends over 15 amino acids. Trimming cost V 0 bases and J 0 bases, with 11 bases left between them. For the CDR3, the DNA is TGCAGTGCTAGAGAGCAGGGCCTTATGAACACTGAAGCTTTCTTT. This sequence encodes CSAREQGLMNTEAFF.

This clonotype was detected ten times or more. The genes are TRBV27 and TRBJ1-5; D perhaps matches TRBD1 (6 bases). Trimming shortened V by 4 bases and J by 0 bases, and 13 bases separated the two germline ends. This CDR3 is 16 amino acids long. Germline CDR1 is MNHEY and CDR2 is SMNVEV (reference sequence). The CDR3 DNA is TGTGCCAGCAGTTCATCTCAGGGGTATAGCAATCAGCCCCAGCATTTT. The encoded protein is CASSSSQGYSNQPQHF.

This clonotype was counted many times. The chain uses TRBV4-1 and TRBJ1-2; D possibly corresponds to TRBD1 (5 bases). The CDR3 loop spans 16 amino acids. CDR1 is MGHRA and CDR2 is YSYEKL in the germline V gene. V dropped 3 bases and J dropped 0 bases, with 14 bases sitting between them. The DNA of the CDR3 is TGCGCCAGCAGCCACGCCCAGGGTTCAGCTAACTATGGCTACACCTTC. This gives the protein CASSHAQGSANYGYTF.

There are many counts of this clonotype. This chain uses TRBV6-5 with TRBJ1-2; TRBD1 agrees at 9 bases. The germline V gene encodes CDR1 MNHEY and CDR2 SVGAGI. The J segment lost 2 bases and the V segment lost 2 bases, leaving 9 bases of the junction unmatched. This CDR3 spans 17 amino acids. The CDR3 spells CASSYHRTGARNYGYTF. The CDR3 DNA is TGTGCCAGCAGTTACCATCGGACAGGGGCGCGAAACTATGGCTACACCTTC.

The chain uses TRBV25-1 and TRBJ1-1; D uncertain. Trimming left V 2 bases short and J 7 bases short, with 11 bases between. The CDR3 totals 13 residues. Germline lookup yields CDR1 MGHDK and CDR2 SYGVNS. The CDR3 coding sequence is TGTGCCAGCAGTGAACGGCTCTGGGGTGAAGCTTTCTTT. The encoded protein is CASSERLWGEAFF.

This clonotype was counted at least ten times. The rearrangement uses TRBV27 and TRBJ2-2; D may be TRBD1 or TRBD2 (5 bases each). CDR1 and CDR2 from the germline V gene are MNHEY and SMNVEV (reference sequence). V lost 4 bases to trimming and J lost 1 base, with 7 bases between them. This CDR3 spans 14 amino acids. Here the CDR3 reads CASSWGLNTGELFF. CDR3 in DNA: TGTGCCAGCAGTTGGGGGTTGAACACCGGGGAGCTGTTTTTT.

This clonotype was counted at least ten times. This chain joins TRBV6-5 and TRBJ1-2; no definite D call. The CDR3 has 13 amino acids. V gave up 11 bases and J gave up 7 bases, with 20 bases separating them. CDR1 MNHEY and CDR2 SVGAGI come from the germline V gene. The CDR3 is CASQKEGPGGYTF. The CDR3 nucleotides are TGTGCCTCTCAGAAGGAAGGGCCAGGTGGCTACACCTTC.

A few counts support this clonotype. A much larger clone is a single base away; this may be a read error. The conserved phenylalanine or tryptophan normally closing the CDR3 is absent here, so this likely arose from a read error. The chain joins TRBV11-2 to TRBJ1-5; D gene uncertain. CDR1 is SGHAT, CDR2 FQNNGV, per germline. This CDR3 contains 13 residues. The V gene lost 0 bases and the J gene lost 7 bases, with 7 bases spanning the gap. The CDR3 reads CASSLEYWQPQHL. CDR3 nucleotide sequence: TGTGCCAGCAGCTTAGAGTATTGGCAGCCCCAGCATCTT.

This clonotype occurred many times. V and J are TRBV12-3 or TRBV12-4 and TRBJ2-2; D might be TRBD1 (5 bases). Trimming cost V 2 bases and J 4 bases, with 8 bases left between them. The CDR3 runs to 14 residues. The CDR3 bases are TGTGCCAGCAGTTTATCAGGGATCACCGGGGAGCTGTTTTTT. Protein product: CASSLSGITGELFF.

This clonotype was seen many times. This CDR3 reads CSVCAGGDQPQHF. In DNA, the CDR3 is TGCAGCGTTTGCGCAGGAGGTGACCAGCCCCAGCATTTT. V gene TRBV29-1 combines with J gene TRBJ1-5, with no clear D. This CDR3 has 13 residues. With 5 bases removed from V and 7 bases from J, the gap between germline ends came to 15 bases. Germline V gives CDR1 SQVTM, CDR2 ANQGSEA.

In this sample, this clonotype turned up many times. The chain links TRBV2 to TRBJ2-7; tentatively, D is TRBD1 (5 bases). Germline CDR1 SNHLY, CDR2 FYNNEI. The CDR3 totals 14 residues. Trimming left V 6 bases short and J 3 bases short, with 15 bases between. CDR3 nucleotides: TGTGCCAGCAGGTCCATCGGACACATCTACGAGCAGTACTTC. It is translated as CASRSIGHIYEQYF.

This clonotype was seen many times. This chain joins TRBV18 and TRBJ2-2, with unresolved D. In germline, CDR1 is KGHSH, CDR2 LQKENI. The CDR3 spans 12 residues. Between the trimmed V and J ends, which lost 5 bases and 6 bases, there was a span of 7 bases. The CDR3 DNA reads TGTGCCAGCTCAGAAGGTCCCGGGGAGCTGTTTTTT. Amino acid sequence: CASSEGPGELFF.

This clonotype occurred many times. The chain combines TRBV12-3 or TRBV12-4 with TRBJ1-2; D possibly corresponds to TRBD1 (5 bases). Trimming shortened V by 6 bases and J by 2 bases, and 10 bases separated the two germline ends. This CDR3 comprises 13 residues. CDR3: CASSLQENYGYTF. The CDR3 region has the DNA TGTGCCAGCAGCCTACAGGAGAACTATGGCTACACCTTC.